The 30 T cell receptor beta chains below all came from one sample that was sequenced in a study of T cell clones after liver transplantation. Profiled with immunoSEQ multiplex PCR; TCRdb holds only in-frame clones, not every one. This sample has around 51,000 clones, with around 85% found just once. Specimen: CD8+ T cells from blood, collected 12 months after liver transplant. These receptors were collected from a human patient who received a liver transplant. Some T cells may be provided by the graft donor.

This clone is deemed medium-sized (0.01 to 0.1%). The chain recombines TRBV6-1 with TRBJ2-7; 7 bases line up with TRBD1. The CDR3 totals 15 residues. Per germline, CDR1 MNHNS and CDR2 SASEGT. Trimming cost V 1 base and J 3 bases; bases outside gene matches: 6. The CDR3 is CASSEGQGGLYEQYF. The CDR3 DNA follows: TGTGCCAGCAGTGAAGGACAGGGTGGCCTCTACGAGCAGTACTTC.

This clone was picked up one time. The genes are TRBV28 and TRBJ2-5; D is unresolved. The germline CDR1 and CDR2 sequences are MDHEN and SYDVKM. The CDR3 is 11 residues long. V lost 2 bases, J lost 8 bases, and 6 bases lay in between. CDR3 loop: CASSLGVTQYF. CDR3 nucleotide sequence: TGTGCCAGCAGTTTAGGGGTAACCCAGTACTTC.

The chain recombines TRBV7-2 with TRBJ2-1; D may be TRBD1 (5 bases). The CDR3 consists of 15 residues. The germline gives CDR1 SGHTA, CDR2 FQGNSA. V lost 7 bases to trimming and J lost 0 bases, with 13 bases between them. This CDR3 is CASTDPRGSYNEQFF. The CDR3 coding sequence is TGTGCCAGCACCGACCCTAGGGGCTCCTACAATGAGCAGTTCTTC.

The rearrangement joins TRBV13 to TRBJ2-2; D perhaps matches TRBD2 (5 bases). This CDR3 comprises 15 residues. Germline-derived CDR1 and CDR2 are PRHDT and FYEKMQ (reference sequence). V lost 3 bases and J lost 0, with 8 bases in between. CDR3 loop: CASSLERPNTGELFF. The CDR3, as DNA: TGTGCCAGCAGCTTGGAGCGGCCGAACACCGGGGAGCTGTTTTTT.

The gene calls are TRBV19 and TRBJ2-1; D is unresolved. Trimming shortened V by 5 bases and J by 6 bases, and 11 bases separated the two germline ends. The germline V gene has CDR1 LNHDA and CDR2 SQIVND (reference sequence). This CDR3 is built from 13 residues. DNA of the CDR3: TGTGCCAGTAGTCTGGCGTGGGGCAATGAGCAGTTCTTC. Its protein product is CASSLAWGNEQFF.

The rearrangement links TRBV27 to TRBJ2-1, with 7 nucleotides matching TRBD1. The CDR3 is 12 residues long. V lost 6 bases to trimming and J lost 8 bases; unmatched junction nucleotides: 4. Germline CDR1 is MNHEY and CDR2 is SMNVEV (reference sequence). In DNA, the CDR3 is TGTGCCAGCAGGGAACAGGGGTATGAGCAGTTCTTC. Translation gives CASREQGYEQFF.

The sample holds a few counts of this clone. V is TRBV27 and J is TRBJ2-2; weak D call: TRBD2 (5 bases). This CDR3 comprises 15 residues. Per germline, CDR1 MNHEY and CDR2 SMNVEV (reference sequence). V was cut by 6 bases and J by 4 bases, with 15 bases left in between. The CDR3 DNA sequence: TGTGCCAGCAGCCGCTCGAGCGGAGTCACCGGGGAGCTGTTTTTT. Its translation: CASSRSSGVTGELFF.

The CDR3 DNA reads TGTGCCAGCAGCGTCCAGGCCCGGGGGAACACTGAAGCTTTCTTT. This encodes CASSVQARGNTEAFF. The chain uses TRBV9 and TRBJ1-1; D gene unclear. The CDR3 length is 15 residues. The V end was cut by 2 bases, the J end by 1 base, with 12 bases between. The V gene's germline CDR1 is SGDLS and CDR2 YYNGEE.

This sequence joins TRBV30 and TRBJ1-1; D ambiguous. The CDR3 covers 11 residues. Trimming took off 1 base at V and 8 bases at J, with 8 bases between the two ends. The germline CDR1 and CDR2 sequences are GTSNPN and SVGIG (reference sequence). This CDR3 is CAWSGPGEAFF. The CDR3 nucleotides read TGTGCCTGGAGTGGACCCGGAGAAGCTTTCTTT.

This clone has a count of ten or more. The same CDR3 can be traced to other DNA sequences in this sample. The chain couples TRBV28 to TRBJ2-7, with D perhaps matching TRBD2 (5 bases). Germline values: CDR1 MDHEN, CDR2 SYDVKM. Between the trimmed V and J ends, which lost 3 bases and 3 bases, there was a span of 6 bases. CDR3 length: 12 amino acids. CDR3 sequence (DNA): TGTGCCAGCAGTTTCCGGGGCTACGAGCAGTACTTC. Its translation is CASSFRGYEQYF.

This rearrangement joins TRBV4-1 to TRBJ1-1, with D uncertain. V lost 1 base and J 8 bases, leaving 11 bases between the germline ends. CDR1 and CDR2 from the germline V gene are MGHRA and YSYEKL. The CDR3 loop spans 13 amino acids. DNA for the CDR3: TGCGCCAGCAGCCAAGTTTGGACGGAGGAAGCTTTCTTT. Translating it yields CASSQVWTEEAFF.

The chain has TRBV19 and TRBJ2-3; tentatively, D is TRBD2 (5 bases). The CDR3 is 15 amino acids. V shed 3 bases and J shed 5 bases, with 15 bases lying between them. CDR1 and CDR2 from the germline V gene are LNHDA and SQIVND (reference sequence). The chain's CDR3 is CASSMMVSGVDTQYF. Written as DNA, the CDR3 is TGTGCCAGTAGTATGATGGTCTCCGGGGTAGATACGCAGTATTTT.

The chain joins TRBV5-8 to TRBJ2-7, with D maybe TRBD2 (5 bases). V was trimmed by 2 bases and J by 5 bases, leaving 11 bases between them. The CDR3 extends over 13 amino acids. Germline V gives CDR1 SGHTS, CDR2 YDEGEE. The CDR3 nucleotides read TGTGCCAGCAGCTTTGGCCCGGGGAACGAGCAGTACTTC. The encoded protein is CASSFGPGNEQYF.

The rearrangement links TRBV19 to TRBJ1-5, with D possibly matching TRBD1 (6 bases). CDR1 is LNHDA and CDR2 is SQIVND in the germline V gene (reference sequence). V lost 7 bases and J lost 0, with 13 bases in between. The CDR3 extends over 15 amino acids. The CDR3 loop reads CASNWGQDSNQPQHF. The CDR3 DNA reads as TGTGCCAGTAATTGGGGACAAGATAGCAATCAGCCCCAGCATTTT.

The V gene is TRBV27, the J gene TRBJ2-3; TRBD2 aligns across 11 bases. Losses at the gene ends were 4 bases for V and 0 bases for J; bases not matched to a gene: 3. The CDR3 runs to 16 residues. Germline loops: CDR1 MNHEY, CDR2 SMNVEV (reference sequence). In DNA, the CDR3 is TGTGCCAGCAGTTGGGGGACTAGCGGTAGCACAGATACGCAGTATTTT. Translating gives CASSWGTSGSTDTQYF.

The chain is built from TRBV28 and TRBJ1-2; no clear D gene. V lost 8 bases to trimming and J lost 7 bases, with 11 bases between them. Germline V gene data show CDR1 as MDHEN and CDR2 as SYDVKM. This CDR3 region has 11 residues. Written as DNA, the CDR3 is TGTGCCAGCGGTGATTTTGGTGGCTACACCTTC. This encodes CASGDFGGYTF.

The chain is built from TRBV29-1 and TRBJ2-7; 11 bases agree with TRBD1. Germline trimming cut 7 bases from V and 0 bases from J; bases unmatched to any gene: 2. This CDR3 contains 13 residues. Looked up from germline, CDR1 is SQVTM and CDR2 is ANQGSEA. The CDR3 is CSAGTGGSYEQYF. CDR3 sequence (DNA): TGCAGCGCTGGGACAGGGGGCTCCTACGAGCAGTACTTC.

This clone appeared once. This sequence joins TRBV19 and TRBJ1-5; D gene ambiguous. CDR1 is LNHDA, CDR2 SQIVND, per germline (reference sequence). V was cut by 2 bases and J by 4 bases, with 9 bases left in between. The CDR3 spans 14 residues. The CDR3 region is CASSIQIMNQPQHF. Written as DNA, the CDR3 is TGTGCCAGTAGTATACAGATAATGAATCAGCCCCAGCATTTT.

This clone was counted only a few times. This chain connects TRBV27 to TRBJ1-5; a weak D match, TRBD1 (5 bases). Germline V lookup: CDR1 MNHEY, CDR2 SMNVEV (reference sequence). Trimming removed 1 base from V and 7 bases from J, with 11 bases in between. The length of the CDR3 is 14 residues. CDR3 sequence: CASSLWGIGQPQHF. The CDR3 coding sequence is TGTGCCAGCAGTTTATGGGGGATAGGCCAGCCCCAGCATTTT.

The rearrangement uses TRBV6-6 and TRBJ2-1, with D possibly being TRBD2 (6 bases). The CDR3 spans 15 residues. Germline CDR1 and CDR2: MNHNY and SVGAGI (reference sequence). The ends were cut back, 6 bases at V and 3 bases at J, with 15 bases in the middle. The CDR3 sequence is CASSPGVADYNEQFF. CDR3 nucleotides: TGTGCCAGCAGCCCCGGGGTAGCGGACTACAATGAGCAGTTCTTC.

J is TRBJ2-7 and V is TRBV7-2, with 10 positions matching TRBD2. The CDR3 sequence is 16 residues long. V lost 1 base to trimming and J lost 5 bases; unmatched junction nucleotides: 8. Germline V CDR1 and CDR2: SGHTA, FQGNSA. CDR3 bases: TGTGCCAGCAGCTTAGAGCGGGAGGGCCTGTTAAACGAGCAGTACTTC. As protein: CASSLEREGLLNEQYF.

This clone was recorded only once. The CDR3 sequence is CASSGTSMNTEAFF. The CDR3 nucleotides are TGTGCCAGTAGCGGGACGTCCATGAACACTGAAGCTTTCTTT. The chain carries TRBV19 and TRBJ1-1, with D perhaps TRBD1 (5 bases). Germline assignment: CDR1 LNHDA and CDR2 SQIVND (reference sequence). The CDR3 extends over 14 amino acids. With 6 bases removed from V and 0 bases from J, the gap between germline ends came to 11 bases.

By its share, this clone is medium-sized. J is TRBJ1-5 and V is TRBV21-1. TRBV21-1 is designated a pseudogene. The CDR3 runs 16 residues. The CDR3 here is CASSKGPWVSNQPQHF. The CDR3 DNA is TGTGCCAGCAGCAAAGGCCCCTGGGTTAGCAATCAGCCCCAGCATTTT.

This clone was observed once. The J gene is TRBJ1-2, the V gene TRBV5-4; weak D call: TRBD1 (5 bases). Germline values: CDR1 SGHNT, CDR2 YYREEE (reference sequence). This CDR3 region has 13 residues. The V end was cut by 1 base, the J end by 4 bases, with 8 bases between. CDR3 loop: CASSLSGTYGYTF. CDR3 coding DNA: TGTGCCAGCAGCTTGAGTGGGACCTATGGCTACACCTTC.

V gene TRBV2 combines with J gene TRBJ2-2; D might be TRBD2 (6 bases). V was trimmed by 10 bases and J by 2 bases, leaving 23 bases between them. Germline V CDR1 and CDR2: SNHLY, FYNNEI. CDR3 length: 17 amino acids. The CDR3 DNA follows: TGTGCCATCTCCAGCACGAGCGGGTATACAAACACCGGGGAGCTGTTTTTT. This sequence encodes CAISSTSGYTNTGELFF.

The J gene is TRBJ2-1, the V gene TRBV5-1, with 8 bases matching TRBD2. Germline CDR1 and CDR2: SGHRS and YFSETQ. The CDR3 spans 14 residues. J was trimmed by 2 bases and V by 9 bases; bases with no gene match: 7. DNA for the CDR3: TGCGCCACCTCCCGGGGGGGAACCTACAATGAGCAGTTCTTC. The encoded protein is CATSRGGTYNEQFF.

This clone was seen a few times. The V gene is TRBV5-4, the J gene TRBJ2-3, with D perhaps TRBD1 (6 bases). The V end was cut by 0 bases, the J end by 5 bases, with 10 bases between. CDR3 size: 14 residues. Germline V gene data show CDR1 as SGHNT and CDR2 as YYREEE (reference sequence). The CDR3 DNA reads as TGTGCCAGCAGCTTGGGGCTAGGGGGAGATACGCAGTATTTT. It is translated as CASSLGLGGDTQYF.

The genes are TRBV5-4 and TRBJ2-1, with 8 positions matching TRBD2. This CDR3 is 16 amino acids long. Germline loops: CDR1 SGHNT, CDR2 YYREEE (reference sequence). V dropped 0 bases and J dropped 7; count of bases not matched to a gene: 9. The CDR3 protein is CASSLDPLAEGNEQFF. As DNA, the CDR3 is TGTGCCAGCAGCTTGGACCCACTAGCGGAAGGGAATGAGCAGTTCTTC.

The V gene is TRBV29-1, the J gene TRBJ2-1, with a weak D call TRBD1 (6 bases). The V gene's germline CDR1 is SQVTM and CDR2 ANQGSEA. The CDR3 covers 15 residues. Trimming stripped 4 bases from V and 6 bases from J, with 19 bases between. CDR3 in amino acids: CSVVGGSGLGNEQFF. The CDR3 nucleotides are TGCAGCGTTGTTGGGGGCTCGGGTTTGGGCAATGAGCAGTTCTTC.

The chain is built from TRBV11-2 and TRBJ2-1; 12 nucleotides match TRBD2. CDR1 is SGHAT, CDR2 FQNNGV, per germline. The J segment lost 4 bases and the V segment lost 4 bases, leaving 2 bases of the junction unmatched. The CDR3 spans 15 residues. The CDR3 protein is CASSWLAGGYNEQFF. CDR3 coding DNA: TGTGCCAGCAGCTGGCTAGCGGGAGGGTACAATGAGCAGTTCTTC.